A single sample is the source of the 17 T cell receptor beta chains below, sequenced in a study of blood T cell repertoires in COVID-19 (TCRdb year 2020). The receptor library was made with the immunoSEQ multiplex PCR assay. TCRdb stores this immuneACCESS table with in-frame sequences only. Part of the clones is absent; in the studies checked, under half of the shortfall reflects unresolved V genes, and no reason is known for the rest. The sample profile shows about 420,000 clones; roughly 90% of them were found once. The ten largest make up 0.65% to 1% of the sample. The sequencing sample was made of peripheral blood. These receptors came from a man between 18 and 29 years old with COVID-19, enrolled during active disease.

This clone showed up just once. This rearrangement joins TRBV19 to TRBJ1-5; D may be TRBD1 (6 bases). Trimming shortened V by 11 bases and J by 6 bases, and 14 bases separated the two germline ends. The CDR3 spans 12 residues. The germline CDR1 and CDR2 sequences are LNHDA and SQIVND (reference sequence). In DNA form, the CDR3 reads TGTGCCGGGGGGGCTGTAAGTCAGCCCCAGCATTTT. It yields the protein CAGGAVSQPQHF.

The rearrangement uses TRBV5-1 and TRBJ1-2; 7 bases match TRBD1. This CDR3 has 14 amino acids. CDR1 is SGHRS and CDR2 is YFSETQ in the germline V gene. V shed 4 bases and J 6 bases; nucleotides not matched to a gene: 9. The CDR3 nucleotides read TGCGCCAGCAGCGCAATACAGGGGACCCATGGCTACACCTTC. Its protein is CASSAIQGTHGYTF.

Worth noting for this clone: One end of the junction is discordant with germline, which a read error may explain. This chain uses TRBV4-1 with TRBJ1-6; 7 bases align to TRBD1. This CDR3 has 13 residues. Germline V gene lookup returns CDR1 MGHRA and CDR2 YSYEKL. CDR3 in DNA: TGCGCCAGCAGCCAAGGGGACCCGACAGGGTATAAGTTT. It translates to CASSQGDPTGYKF.

This clone has more than one count but fewer than ten. The rearrangement joins TRBV5-1 to TRBJ2-5; 10 nucleotides match TRBD2. The CDR3 has 17 residues. The ends lost 0 bases at V and 4 bases at J; junction bases unmatched: 9. Germline V gene sequence: CDR1 SGHRS, CDR2 YFSETQ. CDR3 nucleotides: TGCGCCAGCAGCTTGGTAGCTAGCGGGAGTGGGGGAGAGACCCAGTACTTC. Protein: CASSLVASGSGGETQYF.

The V call is TRBV5-5, the J call TRBJ1-1; TRBD1 aligns across 8 bases. Trimming removed 5 bases from V and 9 bases from J; junction bases left unmatched: 9. The germline gives CDR1 SGHKS, CDR2 YYEKEE (reference sequence). This CDR3 is 13 amino acids long. The CDR3: CASRQAGGAKAFF. The DNA for the CDR3 is TGTGCCAGCAGACAAGCAGGGGGCGCAAAAGCTTTCTTT.

The chain uses TRBV10-2 and TRBJ2-2; 11 nucleotides align to TRBD2. The germline CDR1 and CDR2 sequences are WSHSY and SAAADI. V lost 3 bases and J lost 7; bases outside the gene matches: 10. The CDR3 length is 17 residues. The CDR3 DNA reads as TGCGCCAGCAGTGAAAGTCGACTAGCGGGGCCCGGCGGGGAGCTGTTTTTT. Translating it yields CASSESRLAGPGGELFF.

The rearrangement uses TRBV4-1 and TRBJ1-2, with D possibly TRBD1 on 5 matching bases. The CDR3 loop spans 16 amino acids. Trimming pared 5 bases from V and 6 bases from J, leaving 22 bases between. Germline CDR1 is MGHRA and CDR2 is YSYEKL. This CDR3 reads CASSTQEDSLIDGYTF. The DNA of the CDR3 is TGCGCCAGCAGCACACAGGAAGACTCATTGATAGATGGCTACACCTTC.

The chain carries TRBV19 and TRBJ2-3; D is unresolved. The V end was cut by 3 bases, the J end by 2 bases, with 9 bases between. CDR3 length: 14 amino acids. Germline CDR1 is LNHDA and CDR2 is SQIVND (reference sequence). DNA for the CDR3: TGTGCCAGTAGTATCCAGAAAAACACAGATACGCAGTATTTT. Its protein product is CASSIQKNTDTQYF.

V usage is TRBV4-1 and J usage is TRBJ2-7, with 7 bases that match TRBD1. Germline V lookup: CDR1 MGHRA, CDR2 YSYEKL. With V trimmed by 4 bases and J by 6 bases, 15 bases remained unmatched. The CDR3 sequence is 16 residues long. The CDR3 DNA is TGCGCCAGCAGCCCGCAAGATATACAGGGGAGAAGCGAGCAGTACTTC. It yields the protein CASSPQDIQGRSEQYF.

The chain links TRBV5-1 to TRBJ1-5; TRBD1 matches at 11 bases. V shed 4 bases and J 7 bases; nucleotides not matched to a gene: 4. The V gene's germline CDR1 is SGHRS and CDR2 YFSETQ. This CDR3 has 14 residues. Here the CDR3 DNA reads TGCGCCAGCAGCCCGGGACAGGGGGAGCAGCCCCAGCATTTT. It encodes CASSPGQGEQPQHF. Based on the CDR3 plus reference TRBV5-1 and TRBJ1-5, the full variable domain is KAGVTQTPRYLIKTRGQQVTLSCSPISGHRSVSWYQQTPGQGLQFLFEYFSETQRNKGNFPGRFSGRQFSNSRSEMNVSTLELGDSALYLCASSPGQGEQPQHFGDGTRLSIL.

This clone came up once. This chain joins TRBV24-1 and TRBJ2-7; perhaps TRBD2 as D (5 bases). This CDR3 contains 13 residues. The V end lost 2 bases, the J end lost 6 bases, and 10 bases lay between the germline ends. In germline, CDR1 is KGHDR, CDR2 SFDVKD. CDR3 residues: CATSDSGEGEQYF. DNA of the CDR3: TGTGCCACCAGTGATTCTGGAGAGGGCGAGCAGTACTTC.

In DNA, the CDR3 is TGTGCCAGCAGCAAAGAGGCAGGGCCTTACACAGATACGCAGTATTTT. Protein sequence: CASSKEAGPYTDTQYF. The chain uses TRBV21-1 and TRBJ2-3; TRBD1, the table's D call, was not compared with the DNA. TRBV21-1 is deemed a pseudogene. This CDR3 is 16 amino acids long.

The chain combines TRBV4-1 with TRBJ1-2, with unresolved D. There are 14 residues in the CDR3. The germline V gene has CDR1 MGHRA and CDR2 YSYEKL. The V and J ends lost 0 bases and 4 bases respectively, with 9 bases between them. The CDR3: CASSQEAGGYGYTF. CDR3 nucleotide sequence: TGCGCCAGCAGCCAAGAGGCAGGTGGCTATGGCTACACCTTC.

The chain carries TRBV10-1 and TRBJ1-2, with D unresolved. The CDR3 has 10 amino acids. V gave up 6 bases and J gave up 8 bases, with 7 bases separating them. CDR1 is WNHNN and CDR2 is SYGVQD in the germline V gene (reference sequence). In nucleotides, the CDR3 is TGCGCCAGCAGCACTAGGGGCTACACCTTC. Protein product: CASSTRGYTF.

The rearrangement uses TRBV6-5 and TRBJ1-1; weak D call: TRBD1 (5 bases). The CDR3 length is 15 residues. CDR1 and CDR2 from the germline V gene are MNHEY and SVGAGI. V was shortened by 5 bases and J by 5 bases, with 18 bases between the two germline ends. In DNA, the CDR3 is TGTGCCAGCAGTCTTCACCCGGGGCGGGGGACTGAAGCTTTCTTT. This translates into CASSLHPGRGTEAFF.

The chain has TRBV19 and TRBJ2-3, with a tentative D call TRBD1 (6 bases). The germline V gene encodes CDR1 LNHDA and CDR2 SQIVND (reference sequence). This CDR3 has 15 amino acids. Trimming removed 4 bases at V and 1 base at J, with 12 bases between. This chain's CDR3 is CASSTQGSRTDTQYF. The CDR3 bases are TGTGCCAGTAGTACACAGGGCTCCCGCACAGATACGCAGTATTTT.

The chain joins TRBV3-1 (or the pseudogene TRBV3-2) to TRBJ2-1, with 8 bases fitting TRBD1. The CDR3 loop spans 16 amino acids. V gave up 6 bases and J gave up 7 bases; unmatched junction bases: 14. Germline values: CDR1 LGHDT, CDR2 YNNKEL (reference sequence). Here the CDR3 reads CASRTSGTGSKNEQFF. In nucleotides, the CDR3 is TGTGCCAGCAGGACTTCCGGGACAGGCTCCAAAAATGAGCAGTTCTTC.